These T cell receptor beta chains were read from a single sample in a study of shared clonotypes between healthy human individuals. Assay used: immunoSEQ multiplex PCR; TCRdb lists only in-frame clones, some missing. The table shows about 580,000 clones, with more than 95% occurring only once. Sequencing input: naive CD8+ T cells sorted from blood. All receptors come from a man aged 25-40 years in good health. Each CDR3 is given with its conserved first and last residue. A D gene is named only where the DNA matches it firmly. Clone size is given for some rows only: seen once, a few or many times, or a class if the clone is expanded.

13	TRBV10-1	TRBJ2-3	NA	TRBD2	CASSGVGLAAQYF	TGCGCCAGCAGTGGTGTCGGACTAGCGGCGCAGTATTTT
13	TRBV7-7	TRBJ1-1	NA	NA	CASSLDVGGQAFF	TGTGCTAGCAGCTTAGATGTGGGGGGCCAGGCTTTCTTT
15	TRBV6-5	TRBJ2-7	NA	TRBD2	CASSYSGGGTYEQYF	TGTGCCAGCAGTTACTCCGGCGGGGGGACCTACGAGCAGTACTTC
16	TRBV5-6	TRBJ2-2	NA	NA	CASSLAGRGETGELFF	TGTGCCAGCAGCTTGGCCGGCAGGGGAGAAACCGGGGAGCTGTTTTTT
15	TRBV27	TRBJ2-1	NA	TRBD2	CASSLSASGYNEQFF	TGTGCCAGCAGTTTATCGGCTAGCGGCTACAATGAGCAGTTCTTC
13	TRBV19	TRBJ2-7	NA	NA	CASSIQGTDEQYF	TGTGCCAGTAGTATCCAAGGCACCGACGAGCAGTACTTC
14	TRBV4-1	TRBJ1-2	NA	NA	CASSHTTDNYGYTF	TGCGCCAGCAGCCACACGACGGATAACTATGGCTACACCTTC
16	TRBV28	TRBJ2-7	NA	TRBD2	CASSSLSGRQRYEQYF	TGTGCCAGCAGTTCTCTTAGCGGGAGACAGAGATACGAGCAGTACTTC
13	TRBV7-9	TRBJ1-4	NA	NA	CASSHTGGEKLFF	TGTGCCAGCAGCCACACGGGCGGGGAAAAACTGTTTTTT
13	TRBV5-4	TRBJ2-1	NA	NA	CASSEEGLNEQFF	TGTGCCAGCTCAGAAGAAGGACTCAATGAGCAGTTCTTC
15	TRBV4-3	TRBJ2-7	NA	NA	CASSEGGIGAYEQYF	TGCGCCAGCAGCGAAGGGGGTATAGGGGCCTACGAGCAGTACTTC
19	TRBV13	TRBJ2-3	NA	TRBD2	CASSSRTSGRTSGTDTQYF	TGTGCCAGCAGCAGCCGGACTAGCGGGAGGACCAGCGGCACAGATACGCAGTATTTT
15	TRBV6-6	TRBJ2-1	NA	NA	CASSYSAEEGNEQFF	TGTGCCAGCAGTTACTCGGCAGAGGAGGGCAATGAGCAGTTCTTC
12	TRBV9	TRBJ1-1	NA	NA	CASSPMGTEAFF	TGTGCCAGCAGCCCCATGGGCACTGAAGCTTTCTTT
12	TRBV18	TRBJ2-7	NA	NA	CASSFPRGEQYF	TGTGCCAGCTCATTTCCCCGTGGGGAGCAGTACTTC
14	TRBV2	TRBJ1-1	NA	NA	CASSDKGARTEAFF	TGTGCCAGCAGTGATAAAGGGGCAAGGACTGAAGCTTTCTTT
15	TRBV2	TRBJ2-3	NA	TRBD2	CASSARTSGTDTQYF	TGTGCCAGCAGTGCGAGGACTAGCGGCACAGATACGCAGTATTTT
15	TRBV6-5	TRBJ2-7	NA	NA	CASSFGPTANYEQYF	TGTGCCAGCAGTTTCGGACCCACCGCTAACTACGAGCAGTACTTC
16	TRBV11-2	TRBJ2-1	NA	NA	CASSLPGLGSYNEQFF	TGTGCCAGCAGCCTCCCGGGACTTGGCTCCTACAATGAGCAGTTCTTC
17	TRBV11-3	TRBJ2-3	NA	NA	CASSLHERIGPTDTQYF	TGTGCCAGCAGCTTGCACGAGAGAATAGGGCCAACAGATACGCAGTATTTT
16	TRBV7-8	TRBJ2-7	NA	TRBD1	CASSLTWGGQGYEQYF	TGTGCCAGCAGCCTCACGTGGGGGGGACAGGGCTACGAGCAGTACTTC
16	TRBV7-9	TRBJ2-3	once	NA	CASNKKPGLNTDTQYF	TGTGCCAGCAACAAAAAACCGGGTCTTAACACAGATACGCAGTATTTT
13	TRBV4-1	TRBJ2-2	few	TRBD1	CASTSTGNGELFF	TGCGCCAGCACCTCGACAGGGAACGGGGAGCTGTTTTTT
16	TRBV5-1	TRBJ2-1	NA	TRBD1	CASSLFTGDPANEQFF	TGCGCCAGCAGCTTGTTCACAGGGGACCCGGCCAATGAGCAGTTCTTC
13	TRBV27	TRBJ2-1	NA	NA	CASSLMQGDEQFF	TGTGCCAGCAGTTTAATGCAAGGTGATGAGCAGTTCTTC
15	TRBV9	TRBJ2-3	NA	TRBD2	CASSVSGRASDTQYF	TGTGCCAGCAGCGTTAGCGGGAGGGCATCGGATACGCAGTATTTT
13	TRBV4-1	TRBJ2-3	NA	TRBD2	CASSPGGSGRWYF	TGCGCCAGCAGCCCCGGGGGTAGCGGGAGATGGTATTTT
15	TRBV28	TRBJ1-1	NA	NA	CASSPFGETNTEAFF	TGTGCCAGCAGCCCCTTCGGAGAGACGAACACTGAAGCTTTCTTT
13	TRBV6-6	TRBJ2-7	NA	NA	CASSYETSYEQYF	TGTGCCAGCAGTTACGAAACCTCCTACGAGCAGTACTTC
15	TRBV11-2	TRBJ1-3	once	NA	CASSLHPGTGNTIYF	TGTGCCAGCAGCTTACACCCAGGGACTGGAAACACCATATATTTT
15	TRBV4-1	TRBJ2-3	NA	NA	CASSQDDAGSDTQYF	TGCGCCAGCAGCCAAGACGACGCGGGCTCAGATACGCAGTATTTT
14	TRBV4-1	TRBJ2-1	NA	NA	CASSAQGLYNEQFF	TGCGCCAGCAGCGCCCAAGGACTGTACAATGAGCAGTTCTTC
15	TRBV13	TRBJ2-1	once	TRBD2	CASSTSGTTYNEQFF	TGTGCCAGCAGCACTAGCGGGACAACCTACAATGAGCAGTTCTTC
15	TRBV5-6	TRBJ2-7	once	TRBD2	CASSLTWEGSYEQYF	TGTGCCAGCAGCTTGACCTGGGAGGGGTCCTACGAGCAGTACTTC
13	TRBV4-1	TRBJ2-7	NA	NA	CASSQGGGYEQYF	TGCGCCAGCAGCCAAGGTGGTGGCTACGAGCAGTACTTC
14	TRBV5-1	TRBJ2-7	NA	NA	CASSSQIYSYEQYF	TGCGCCAGCAGCTCTCAAATTTACTCCTACGAGCAGTACTTC
12	TRBV4-1	TRBJ2-1	NA	NA	CASRGARGEQFF	TGCGCCAGCCGAGGGGCCCGAGGTGAGCAGTTCTTC
16	TRBV5-5	TRBJ2-7	NA	TRBD2	CASSSFRLASREEQYF	TGTGCCAGCAGCTCTTTCCGACTAGCGAGCAGAGAAGAGCAGTACTTC
11	TRBV2	TRBJ2-7	NA	NA	CASRRGYEQYF	TGTGCCAGCAGACGGGGCTACGAGCAGTACTTC
14	TRBV15	TRBJ2-5	NA	NA	CATAVWGRGETQYF	TGTGCCACCGCCGTCTGGGGGCGGGGAGAGACCCAGTACTTC
13	TRBV7-3	TRBJ2-2	NA	NA	CASSLKPFGELFF	TGTGCCAGCAGCTTAAAACCTTTCGGGGAGCTGTTTTTT